This TCR beta chain was recorded in a study of cytomegalovirus exposure and HLA in healthy donors. Study conclusions and caveats: Later analysis identified about 18,000 TCR beta sequences associated with HLA alleles, using a false discovery rate threshold of 0.05. The study had only CMV serostatus as immune exposure information.

Germline CDR1 is SGDLS and CDR2 is YYNGEE. CDR3 length equals 13 residues. V dropped 4 bases and J dropped 5 bases, with 12 bases sitting between them. Researchers ran the PCR with 60 Vbeta and 13 Jbeta primers. Generated by immunoSEQ multiplex PCR, the TCRdb table keeps only in-frame clones and is missing some. This sample has 100,000 to 150,000 clones, with 75% to 90% found just once. On this clone: Antigen: not known.

J is TRBJ1-1 and V is TRBV9; unclear D gene. Sequenced material: PBMCs. The source is a man between 25 and 39 years old in good health and CMV-seropositive. CDR3 protein: CASSPRGGTEAFF. CDR3 nucleotides: TGTGCCAGCAGCCCCCGGGGTGGAACTGAAGCTTTCTTT.